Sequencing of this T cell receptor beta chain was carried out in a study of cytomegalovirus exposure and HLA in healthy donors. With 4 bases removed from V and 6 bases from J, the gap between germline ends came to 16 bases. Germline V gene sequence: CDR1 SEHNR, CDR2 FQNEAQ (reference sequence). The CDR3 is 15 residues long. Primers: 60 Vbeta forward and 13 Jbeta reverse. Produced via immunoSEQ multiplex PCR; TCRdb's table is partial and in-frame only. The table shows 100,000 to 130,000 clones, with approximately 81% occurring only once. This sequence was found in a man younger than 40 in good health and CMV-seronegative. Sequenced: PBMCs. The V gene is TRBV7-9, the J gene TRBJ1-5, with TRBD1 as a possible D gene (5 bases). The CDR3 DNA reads TGTGCCAGCAGCTCGACTACCGGGGGAGGTCAGCCCCAGCATTTT. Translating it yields CASSSTTGGGQPQHF.